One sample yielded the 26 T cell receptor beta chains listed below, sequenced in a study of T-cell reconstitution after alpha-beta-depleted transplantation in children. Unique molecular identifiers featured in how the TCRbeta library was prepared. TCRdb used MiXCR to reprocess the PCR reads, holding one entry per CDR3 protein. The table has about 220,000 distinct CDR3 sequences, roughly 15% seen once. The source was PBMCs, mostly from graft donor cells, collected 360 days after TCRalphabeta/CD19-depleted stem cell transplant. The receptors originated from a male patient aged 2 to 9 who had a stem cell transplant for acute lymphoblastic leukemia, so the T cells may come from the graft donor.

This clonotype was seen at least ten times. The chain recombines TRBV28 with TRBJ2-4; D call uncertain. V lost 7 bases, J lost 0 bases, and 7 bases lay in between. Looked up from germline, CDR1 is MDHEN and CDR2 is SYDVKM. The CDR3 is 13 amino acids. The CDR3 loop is CASTGLAKNIQYF. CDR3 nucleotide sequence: TGTGCCAGCACCGGGTTAGCCAAAAACATTCAGTACTTC.

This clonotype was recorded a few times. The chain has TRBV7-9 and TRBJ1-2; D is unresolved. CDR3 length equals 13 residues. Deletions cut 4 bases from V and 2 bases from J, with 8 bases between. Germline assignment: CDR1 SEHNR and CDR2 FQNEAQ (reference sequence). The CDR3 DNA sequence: TGTGCCAGCAGCTCCGAAACCAACTATGGCTACACCTTC. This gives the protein CASSSETNYGYTF.

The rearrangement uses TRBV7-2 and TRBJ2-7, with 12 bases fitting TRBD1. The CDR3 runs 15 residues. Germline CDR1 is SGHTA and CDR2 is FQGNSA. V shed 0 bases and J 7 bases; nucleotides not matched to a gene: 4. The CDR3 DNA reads TGTGCCAGCAGCTTAGCGGGACAGGGGGCTGGTGAGCAGTACTTC. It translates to CASSLAGQGAGEQYF.

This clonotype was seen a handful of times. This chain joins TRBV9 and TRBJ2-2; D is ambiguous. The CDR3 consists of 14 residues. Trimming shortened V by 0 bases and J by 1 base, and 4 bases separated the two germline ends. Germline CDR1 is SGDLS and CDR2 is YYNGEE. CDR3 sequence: CASSVVENTGELFF. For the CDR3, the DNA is TGTGCCAGCAGCGTAGTGGAGAACACCGGGGAGCTGTTTTTT.

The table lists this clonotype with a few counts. CDR3 in amino acids: CASSYRASVATGELFF. DNA of the CDR3: TGTGCCAGCTCATACCGGGCCTCTGTAGCGACCGGGGAGCTGTTTTTT. V and J are TRBV18 and TRBJ2-2, with D tentatively TRBD2 (5 bases). The CDR3 is 16 residues long. Germline assignment: CDR1 KGHSH and CDR2 LQKENI. V lost 5 bases, J lost 5 bases, and 18 bases lay in between.

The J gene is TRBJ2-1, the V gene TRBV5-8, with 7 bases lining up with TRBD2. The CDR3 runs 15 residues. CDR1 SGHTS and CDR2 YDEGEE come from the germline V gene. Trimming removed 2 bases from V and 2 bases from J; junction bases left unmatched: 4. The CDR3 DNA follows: TGTGCCAGCAGCTTCACTAGCGTGACCTACAATGAGCAGTTCTTC. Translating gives CASSFTSVTYNEQFF.

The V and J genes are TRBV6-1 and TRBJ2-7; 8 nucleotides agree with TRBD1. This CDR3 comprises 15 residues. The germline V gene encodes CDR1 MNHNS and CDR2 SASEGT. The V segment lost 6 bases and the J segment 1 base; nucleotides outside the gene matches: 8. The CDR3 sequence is CASRKDRDGSYEQYF. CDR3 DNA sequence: TGTGCCAGCAGAAAGGACAGGGATGGTTCCTACGAGCAGTACTTC.

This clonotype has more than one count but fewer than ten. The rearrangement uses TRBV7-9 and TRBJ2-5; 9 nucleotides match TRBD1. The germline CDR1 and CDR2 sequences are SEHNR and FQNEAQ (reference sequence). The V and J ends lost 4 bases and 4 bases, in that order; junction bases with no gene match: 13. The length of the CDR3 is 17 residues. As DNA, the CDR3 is TGTGCCAGCAGCTCACCGAAAACAGGGGGCGCCGTAGAGACCCAGTACTTC. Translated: CASSSPKTGGAVETQYF.

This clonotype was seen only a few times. The CDR3 protein is CSVETFQTPQQFF. CDR3 DNA sequence: TGCAGCGTTGAAACTTTCCAGACACCCCAGCAGTTCTTC. This chain uses TRBV29-1 with TRBJ2-1; D is uncertain. The CDR3 has 13 amino acids. In germline, CDR1 is SQVTM, CDR2 ANQGSEA. V shed 2 bases and J shed 11 bases, with 16 bases lying between them.

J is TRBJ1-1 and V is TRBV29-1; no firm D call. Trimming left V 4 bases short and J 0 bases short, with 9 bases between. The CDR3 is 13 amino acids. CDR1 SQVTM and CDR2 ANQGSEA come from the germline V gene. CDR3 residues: CSVVGILNTEAFF. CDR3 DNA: TGCAGCGTTGTGGGCATACTGAACACTGAAGCTTTCTTT.

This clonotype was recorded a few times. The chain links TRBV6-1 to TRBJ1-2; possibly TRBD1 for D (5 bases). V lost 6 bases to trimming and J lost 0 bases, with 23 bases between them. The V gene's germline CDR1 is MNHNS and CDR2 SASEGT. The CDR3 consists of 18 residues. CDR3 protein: CASSTIDRSQGTNYGYTF. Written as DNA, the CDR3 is TGTGCCAGCAGCACAATTGACCGCAGCCAGGGTACTAACTATGGCTACACCTTC.

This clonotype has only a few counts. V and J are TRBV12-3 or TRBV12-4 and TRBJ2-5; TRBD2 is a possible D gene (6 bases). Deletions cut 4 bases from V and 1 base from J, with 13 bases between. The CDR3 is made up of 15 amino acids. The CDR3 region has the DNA TGTGCCAGCAGTTCCACCGTAGCGGTCCAAGAGACCCAGTACTTC. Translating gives CASSSTVAVQETQYF.

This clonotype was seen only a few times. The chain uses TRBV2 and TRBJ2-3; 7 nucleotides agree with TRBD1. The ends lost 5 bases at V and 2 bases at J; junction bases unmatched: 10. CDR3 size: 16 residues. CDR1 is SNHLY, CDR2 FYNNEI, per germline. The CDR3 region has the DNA TGTGCCAGCAGTCGTAGTCCGGGACAGCCCACAGATACGCAGTATTTT. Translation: CASSRSPGQPTDTQYF.

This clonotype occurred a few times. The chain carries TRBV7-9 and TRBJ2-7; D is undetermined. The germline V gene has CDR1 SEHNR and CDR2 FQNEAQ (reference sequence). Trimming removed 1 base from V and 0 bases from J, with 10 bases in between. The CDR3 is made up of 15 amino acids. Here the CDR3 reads CASSLVSKASYEQYF. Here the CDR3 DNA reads TGTGCCAGCAGCTTAGTCAGTAAAGCCTCCTACGAGCAGTACTTC.

CDR3 region: CASSRGQNTGELFF. DNA of the CDR3: TGTGCCAGCAGCCGCGGACAGAACACCGGGGAGCTGTTTTTT. V gene TRBV11-2 combines with J gene TRBJ2-2; D may be TRBD1 (5 bases). Trimming shortened V by 5 bases and J by 1 base, and 8 bases separated the two germline ends. There are 14 residues in the CDR3. The germline V gene has CDR1 SGHAT and CDR2 FQNNGV.

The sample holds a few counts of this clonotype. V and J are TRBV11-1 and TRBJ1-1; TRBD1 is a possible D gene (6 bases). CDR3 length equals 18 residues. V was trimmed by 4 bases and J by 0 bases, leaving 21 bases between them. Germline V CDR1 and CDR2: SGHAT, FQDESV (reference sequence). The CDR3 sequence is CASSSRGRGPGLNTEAFF. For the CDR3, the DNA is TGTGCCAGCAGCTCCCGGGGTCGGGGGCCGGGTTTGAACACTGAAGCTTTCTTT.

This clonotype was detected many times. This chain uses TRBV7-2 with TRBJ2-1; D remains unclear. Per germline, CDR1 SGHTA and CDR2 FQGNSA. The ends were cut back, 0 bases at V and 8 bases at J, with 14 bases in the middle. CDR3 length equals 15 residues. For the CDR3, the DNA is TGTGCCAGCAGCTTAGCCAGCCCCTTAAGGGATGAGCAGTTCTTC. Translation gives CASSLASPLRDEQFF.

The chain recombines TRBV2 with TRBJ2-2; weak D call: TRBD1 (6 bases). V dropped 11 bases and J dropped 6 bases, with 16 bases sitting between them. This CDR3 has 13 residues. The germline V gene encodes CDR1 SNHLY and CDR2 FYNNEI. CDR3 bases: TGTGCCGGCGTTCTGGGGGCTCCCGGGGAGCTGTTTTTT. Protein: CAGVLGAPGELFF.

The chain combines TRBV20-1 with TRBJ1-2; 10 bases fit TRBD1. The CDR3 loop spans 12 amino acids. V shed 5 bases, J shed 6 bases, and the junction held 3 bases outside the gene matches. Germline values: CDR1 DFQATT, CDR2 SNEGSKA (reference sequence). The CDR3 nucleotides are TGCAGTGCTTTGACAGGGGGCAATGGCTACACCTTC. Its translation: CSALTGGNGYTF.

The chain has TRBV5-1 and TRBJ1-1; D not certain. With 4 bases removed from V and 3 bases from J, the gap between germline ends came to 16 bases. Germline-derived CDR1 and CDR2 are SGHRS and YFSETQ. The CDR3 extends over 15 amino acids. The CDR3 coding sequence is TGCGCCAGCAGCCTGACCCGGGTATGGGACACTGAAGCTTTCTTT. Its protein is CASSLTRVWDTEAFF. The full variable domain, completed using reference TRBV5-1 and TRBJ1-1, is KAGVTQTPRYLIKTRGQQVTLSCSPISGHRSVSWYQQTPGQGLQFLFEYFSETQRNKGNFPGRFSGRQFSNSRSEMNVSTLELGDSALYLCASSLTRVWDTEAFFGQGTRLTVV.

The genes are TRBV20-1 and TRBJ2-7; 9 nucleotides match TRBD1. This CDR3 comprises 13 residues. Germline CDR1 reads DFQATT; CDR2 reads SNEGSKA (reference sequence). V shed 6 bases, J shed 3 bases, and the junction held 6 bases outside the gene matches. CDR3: CSATPGQGYEQYF. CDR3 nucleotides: TGCAGTGCGACTCCGGGACAGGGCTACGAGCAGTACTTC.

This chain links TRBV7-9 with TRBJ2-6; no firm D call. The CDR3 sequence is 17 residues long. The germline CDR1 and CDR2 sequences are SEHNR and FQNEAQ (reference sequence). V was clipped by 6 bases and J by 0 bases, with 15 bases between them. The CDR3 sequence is CASRGMGLGSGANVLTF. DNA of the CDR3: TGTGCCAGCAGGGGAATGGGCTTGGGCTCTGGGGCCAACGTCCTGACTTTC.

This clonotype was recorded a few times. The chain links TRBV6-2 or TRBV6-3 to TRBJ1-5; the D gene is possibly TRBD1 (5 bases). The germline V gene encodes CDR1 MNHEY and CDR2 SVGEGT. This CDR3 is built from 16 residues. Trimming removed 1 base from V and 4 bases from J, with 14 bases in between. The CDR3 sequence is CASSYYGGITNQPQHF. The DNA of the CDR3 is TGTGCCAGCAGTTACTACGGGGGGATTACGAATCAGCCCCAGCATTTT.

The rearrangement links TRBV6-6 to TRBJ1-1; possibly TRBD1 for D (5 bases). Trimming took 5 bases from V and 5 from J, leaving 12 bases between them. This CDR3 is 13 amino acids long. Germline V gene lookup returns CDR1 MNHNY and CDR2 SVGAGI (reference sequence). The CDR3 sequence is CASSPVDKTEAFF. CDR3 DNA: TGTGCCAGCAGTCCTGTGGACAAGACTGAAGCTTTCTTT.

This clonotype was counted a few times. CDR3 loop: CASSLVGGYNSPLHF. In DNA, the CDR3 is TGCGCCAGCAGCTTGGTTGGGGGGTATAATTCACCCCTCCACTTT. The chain uses TRBV5-1 and TRBJ1-6; TRBD1 might be the D (5 bases). Germline CDR1 is SGHRS and CDR2 is YFSETQ. V gave up 0 bases and J gave up 4 bases, with 8 bases separating them. This CDR3 has 15 amino acids.

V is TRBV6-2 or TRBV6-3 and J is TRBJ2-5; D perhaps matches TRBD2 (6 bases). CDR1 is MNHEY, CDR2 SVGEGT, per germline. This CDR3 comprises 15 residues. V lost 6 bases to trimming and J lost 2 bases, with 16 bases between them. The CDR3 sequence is CASRKGLRGQETQYF. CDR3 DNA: TGTGCCAGCAGGAAGGGACTTCGGGGTCAAGAGACCCAGTACTTC.